The subject of this entry is one TCR beta chain. Its antigen is undetermined. The CD4+ fraction was divided into a CD45RA+ naive subset and a CD45RA-negative memory subset. These data come from a study of shared clonotypes between healthy human individuals. Regarding the study as a whole: Among donors, clonotype sharing was expected to be affected by sequencing depth. Clonotypes shared by all four donors outscored non-shared clonotypes in generation probability.

The germline CDR1 and CDR2 sequences are MNHNS and SASEGT. Trimming removed 6 bases at V and 0 bases at J, with 12 bases between. The CDR3 runs 15 residues. Repertoires were generated with immunoSEQ multiplex PCR, while TCRdb's copy carries only in-frame clones and drops some. Of a few million clones listed, 90% to 95% are singletons. The chain recombines TRBV6-1 with TRBJ2-1; a weak D match, TRBD2 (5 bases). Sequencing was done on a sample of naive CD4+ T cells sorted from blood. Subset indicated: CD45RA+ positively selected. The receptor's source is a man aged 18 to 30 in good health. The CDR3 coding sequence is TGTGCCAGCAGAGAGGGCAGAAGCTCCTACAATGAGCAGTTCTTC. Encoded protein: CASREGRSSYNEQFF.